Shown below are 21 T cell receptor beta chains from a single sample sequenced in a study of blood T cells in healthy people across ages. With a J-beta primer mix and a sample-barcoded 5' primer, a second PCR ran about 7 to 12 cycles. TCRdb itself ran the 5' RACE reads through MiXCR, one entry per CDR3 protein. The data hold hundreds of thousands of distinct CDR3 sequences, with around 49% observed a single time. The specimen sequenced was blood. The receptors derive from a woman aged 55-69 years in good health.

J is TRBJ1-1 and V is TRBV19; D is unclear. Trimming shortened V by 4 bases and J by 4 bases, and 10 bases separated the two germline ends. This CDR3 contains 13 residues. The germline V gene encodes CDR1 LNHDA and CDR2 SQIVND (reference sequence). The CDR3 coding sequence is TGTGCCAGTAGTACCGCGGTGGGCACTGAAGCTTTCTTT. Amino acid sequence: CASSTAVGTEAFF.

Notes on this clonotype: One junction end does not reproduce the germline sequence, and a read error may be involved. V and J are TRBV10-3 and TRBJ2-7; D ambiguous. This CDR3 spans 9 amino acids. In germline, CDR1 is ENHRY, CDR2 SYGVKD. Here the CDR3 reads CAFRESQYF. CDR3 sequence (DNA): TGTGCCTTCAGAGAGTCCCAGTACTTC.

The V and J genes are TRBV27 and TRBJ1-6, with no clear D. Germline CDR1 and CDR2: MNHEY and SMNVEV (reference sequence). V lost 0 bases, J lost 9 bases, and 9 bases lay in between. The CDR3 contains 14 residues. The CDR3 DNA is TGTGCCAGCAGTTTATCGGCCGGCGGTTCACCCCTCCACTTT. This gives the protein CASSLSAGGSPLHF.

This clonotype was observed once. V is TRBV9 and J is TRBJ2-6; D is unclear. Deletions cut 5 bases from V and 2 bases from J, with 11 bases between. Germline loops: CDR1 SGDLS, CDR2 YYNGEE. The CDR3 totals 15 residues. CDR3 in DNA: TGTGCCAGCAGTGGCTCTGGGACTGGGGCCAACGTCCTGACTTTC. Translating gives CASSGSGTGANVLTF.

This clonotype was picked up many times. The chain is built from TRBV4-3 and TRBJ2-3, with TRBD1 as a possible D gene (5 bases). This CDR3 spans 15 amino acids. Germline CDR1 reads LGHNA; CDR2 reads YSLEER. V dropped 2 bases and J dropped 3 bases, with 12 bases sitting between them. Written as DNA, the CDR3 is TGCGCCAGCAGCCAAAGGGCAGGGATGACAGATACGCAGTATTTT. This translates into CASSQRAGMTDTQYF.

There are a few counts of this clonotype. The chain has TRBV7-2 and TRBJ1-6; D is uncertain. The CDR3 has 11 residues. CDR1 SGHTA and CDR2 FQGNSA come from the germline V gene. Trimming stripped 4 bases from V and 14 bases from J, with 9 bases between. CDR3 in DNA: TGTGCCAGCAGCTCGGGGTCGGCCCTCCACTTT. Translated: CASSSGSALHF.

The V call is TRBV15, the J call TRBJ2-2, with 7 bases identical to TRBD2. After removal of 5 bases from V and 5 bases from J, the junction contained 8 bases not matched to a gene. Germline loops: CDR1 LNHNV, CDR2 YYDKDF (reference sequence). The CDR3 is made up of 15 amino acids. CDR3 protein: CATSGRLASTGELFF. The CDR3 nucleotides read TGTGCCACCAGCGGGAGACTAGCTTCGACCGGGGAGCTGTTTTTT.

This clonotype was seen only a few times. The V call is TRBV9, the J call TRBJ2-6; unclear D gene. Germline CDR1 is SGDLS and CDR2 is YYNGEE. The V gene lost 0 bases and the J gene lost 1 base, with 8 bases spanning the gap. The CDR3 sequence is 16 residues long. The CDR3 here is CASSVAADSGANVLTF. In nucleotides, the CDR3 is TGTGCCAGCAGCGTAGCTGCGGATTCTGGGGCCAACGTCCTGACTTTC.

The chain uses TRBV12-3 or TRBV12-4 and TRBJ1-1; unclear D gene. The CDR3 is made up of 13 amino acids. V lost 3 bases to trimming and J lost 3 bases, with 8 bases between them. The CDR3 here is CASSLLSDTEAFF. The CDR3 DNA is TGTGCCAGCAGTTTGCTCTCGGACACTGAAGCTTTCTTT.

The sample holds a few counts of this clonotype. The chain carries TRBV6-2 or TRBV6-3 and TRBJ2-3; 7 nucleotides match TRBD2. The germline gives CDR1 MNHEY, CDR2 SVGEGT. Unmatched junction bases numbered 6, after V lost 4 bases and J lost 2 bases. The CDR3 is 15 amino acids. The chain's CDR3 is CASSSGGTHTDTQYF. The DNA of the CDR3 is TGTGCCAGCAGTTCGGGGGGAACCCACACAGATACGCAGTATTTT.

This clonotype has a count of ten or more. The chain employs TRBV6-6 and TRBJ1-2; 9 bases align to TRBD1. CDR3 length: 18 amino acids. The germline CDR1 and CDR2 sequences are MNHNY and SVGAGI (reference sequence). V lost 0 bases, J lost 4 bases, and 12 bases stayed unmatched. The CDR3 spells CASSYSSGTGGASYGYTF. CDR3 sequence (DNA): TGTGCCAGCAGTTACTCGTCGGGAACAGGGGGCGCTTCCTATGGCTACACCTTC.

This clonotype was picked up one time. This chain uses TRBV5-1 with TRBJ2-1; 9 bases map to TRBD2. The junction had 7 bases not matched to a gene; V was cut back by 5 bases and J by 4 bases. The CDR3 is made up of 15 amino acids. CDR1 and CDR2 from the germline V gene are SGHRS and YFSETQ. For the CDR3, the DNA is TGCGCCAGCAGATTGACTAGCGGACTGTACAATGAGCAGTTCTTC. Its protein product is CASRLTSGLYNEQFF.

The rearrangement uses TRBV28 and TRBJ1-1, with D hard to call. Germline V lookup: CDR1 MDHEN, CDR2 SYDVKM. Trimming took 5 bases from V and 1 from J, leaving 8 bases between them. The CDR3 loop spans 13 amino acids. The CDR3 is CASSIIPNTEAFF. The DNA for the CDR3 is TGTGCCAGCAGTATTATACCGAACACTGAAGCTTTCTTT.

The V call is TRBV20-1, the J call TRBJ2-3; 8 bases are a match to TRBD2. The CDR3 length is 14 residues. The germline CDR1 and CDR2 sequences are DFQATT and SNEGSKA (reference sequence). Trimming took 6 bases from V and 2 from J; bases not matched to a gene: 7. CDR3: CSAGGSGTTDTQYF. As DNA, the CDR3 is TGCAGTGCCGGCGGTAGCGGGACCACAGATACGCAGTATTTT.

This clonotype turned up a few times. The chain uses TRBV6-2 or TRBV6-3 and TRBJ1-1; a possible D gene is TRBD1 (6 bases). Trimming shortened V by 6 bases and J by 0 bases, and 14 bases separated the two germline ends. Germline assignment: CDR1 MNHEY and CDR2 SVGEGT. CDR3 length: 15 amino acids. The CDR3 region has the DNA TGTGCCAGCAGGACGCGTGGACAGATGAACACTGAAGCTTTCTTT. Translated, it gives CASRTRGQMNTEAFF.

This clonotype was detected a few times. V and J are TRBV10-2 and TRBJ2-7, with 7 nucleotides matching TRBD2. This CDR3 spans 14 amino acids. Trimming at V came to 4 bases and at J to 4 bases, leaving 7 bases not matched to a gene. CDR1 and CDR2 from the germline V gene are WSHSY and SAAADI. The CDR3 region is CASSAGRERYEQYF. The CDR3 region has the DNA TGCGCCAGCAGTGCTGGGCGGGAGAGGTACGAGCAGTACTTC.

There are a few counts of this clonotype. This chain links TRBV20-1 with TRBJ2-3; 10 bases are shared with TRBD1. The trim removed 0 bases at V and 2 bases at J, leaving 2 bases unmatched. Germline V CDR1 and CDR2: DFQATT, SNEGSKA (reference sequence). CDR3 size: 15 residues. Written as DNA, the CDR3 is TGCAGTGCTAGAGAGGGGACAGGGGCCACAGATACGCAGTATTTT. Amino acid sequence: CSAREGTGATDTQYF.

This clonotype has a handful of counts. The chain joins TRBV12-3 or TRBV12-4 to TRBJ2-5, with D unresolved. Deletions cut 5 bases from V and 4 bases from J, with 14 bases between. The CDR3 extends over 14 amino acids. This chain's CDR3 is CASSPKRVGETQYF. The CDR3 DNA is TGTGCCAGCAGTCCCAAAAGGGTAGGAGAGACCCAGTACTTC.

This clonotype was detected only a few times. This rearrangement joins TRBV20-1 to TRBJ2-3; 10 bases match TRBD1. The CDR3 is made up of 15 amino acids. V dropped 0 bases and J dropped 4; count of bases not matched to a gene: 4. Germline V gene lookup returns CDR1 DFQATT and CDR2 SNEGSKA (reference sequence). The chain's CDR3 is CSARDGTGVSDTQYF. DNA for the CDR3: TGCAGTGCTAGAGACGGGACAGGGGTCTCAGATACGCAGTATTTT.

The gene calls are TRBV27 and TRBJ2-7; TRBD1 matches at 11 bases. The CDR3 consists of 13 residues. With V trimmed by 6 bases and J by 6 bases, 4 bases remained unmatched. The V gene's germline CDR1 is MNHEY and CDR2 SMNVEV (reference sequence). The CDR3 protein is CASRRTGGLEQYF. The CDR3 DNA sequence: TGTGCCAGCAGACGGACAGGGGGCCTCGAGCAGTACTTC.

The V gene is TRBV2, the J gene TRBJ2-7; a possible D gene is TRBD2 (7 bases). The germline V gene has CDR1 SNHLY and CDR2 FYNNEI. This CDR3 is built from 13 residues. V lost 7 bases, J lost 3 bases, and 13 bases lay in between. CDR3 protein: CASKGGYFYEQYF. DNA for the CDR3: TGTGCCAGCAAGGGGGGGTACTTCTACGAGCAGTACTTC.